Many counts were recorded for the clone carrying this TCR beta chain. Germline assignment: CDR1 SGHRS and CDR2 YFSETQ. Trimming pared 1 base from V and 0 bases from J, leaving 8 bases between. The CDR3 is 14 residues long. This record comes from a study of T cells of healthy individuals. From the 5' RACE reads, TCRdb called clonotypes with MiXCR, one entry per CDR3 protein. The top ten hold roughly 4.7% of the sample, which has around 63,000 distinct CDR3 sequences, roughly 16% seen once. The TCR sequence derives from a human donor in good health. J is TRBJ2-7 and V is TRBV5-1; D is unresolved. CDR3 sequence reads: CASSLRSDSYEQYF. CDR3 DNA: TGCGCCAGCAGCTTGAGAAGTGACTCCTACGAGCAGTACTTC.